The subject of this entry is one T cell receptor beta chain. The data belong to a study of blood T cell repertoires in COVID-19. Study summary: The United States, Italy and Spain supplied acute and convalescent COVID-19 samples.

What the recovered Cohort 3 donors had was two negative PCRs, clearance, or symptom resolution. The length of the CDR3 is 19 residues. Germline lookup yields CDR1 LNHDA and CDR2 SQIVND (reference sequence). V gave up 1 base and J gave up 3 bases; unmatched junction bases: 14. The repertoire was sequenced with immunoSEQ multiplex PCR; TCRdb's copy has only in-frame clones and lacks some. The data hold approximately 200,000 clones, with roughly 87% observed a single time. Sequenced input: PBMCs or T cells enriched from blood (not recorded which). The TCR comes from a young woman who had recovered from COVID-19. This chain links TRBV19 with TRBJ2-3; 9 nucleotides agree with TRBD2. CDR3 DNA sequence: TGTGCCAGTAGTATAGGCTCAAGCGGGGGGCTTTTTCAAACAGATACGCAGTATTTT. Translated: CASSIGSSGGLFQTDTQYF. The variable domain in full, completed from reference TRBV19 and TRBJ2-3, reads DGGITQSPKYLFRKEGQNVTLSCEQNLNHDAMYWYRQDPGQGLRLIYYSQIVNDFQKGDIAEGYSVSREKKESFPLTVTSAQKNPTAFYLCASSIGSSGGLFQTDTQYFGPGTRLTVL.